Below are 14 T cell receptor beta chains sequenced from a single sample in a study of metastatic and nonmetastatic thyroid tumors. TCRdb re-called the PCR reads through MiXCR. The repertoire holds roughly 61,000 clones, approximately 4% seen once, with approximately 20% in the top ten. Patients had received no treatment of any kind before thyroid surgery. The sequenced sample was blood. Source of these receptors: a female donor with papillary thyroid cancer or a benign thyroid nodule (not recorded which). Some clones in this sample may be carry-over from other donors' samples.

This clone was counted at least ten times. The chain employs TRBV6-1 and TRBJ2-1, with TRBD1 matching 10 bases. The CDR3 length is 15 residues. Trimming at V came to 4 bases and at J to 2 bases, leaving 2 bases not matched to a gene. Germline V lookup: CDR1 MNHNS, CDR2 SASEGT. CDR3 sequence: CASSAGTGAYNEQFF. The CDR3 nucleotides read TGTGCCAGCAGTGCCGGGACAGGGGCCTACAATGAGCAGTTCTTC.

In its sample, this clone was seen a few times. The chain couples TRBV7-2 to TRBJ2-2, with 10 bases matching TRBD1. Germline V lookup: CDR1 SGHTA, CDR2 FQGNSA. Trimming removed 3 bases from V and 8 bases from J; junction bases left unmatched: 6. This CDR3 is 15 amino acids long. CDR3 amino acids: CASSFSGQGRGELFF. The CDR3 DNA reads TGTGCCAGCAGCTTTTCGGGACAGGGGCGTGGGGAGCTGTTTTTT.

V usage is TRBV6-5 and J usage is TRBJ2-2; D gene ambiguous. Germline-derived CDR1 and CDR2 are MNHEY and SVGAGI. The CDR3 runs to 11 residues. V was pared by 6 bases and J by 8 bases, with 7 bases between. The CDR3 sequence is CASRRIGELFF. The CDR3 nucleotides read TGTGCCAGCAGAAGAATTGGGGAGCTGTTTTTT.

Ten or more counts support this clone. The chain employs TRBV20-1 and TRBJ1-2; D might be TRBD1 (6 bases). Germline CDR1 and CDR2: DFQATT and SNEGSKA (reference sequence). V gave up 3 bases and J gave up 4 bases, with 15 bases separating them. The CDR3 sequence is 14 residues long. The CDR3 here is CSASKQGLIYGYTF. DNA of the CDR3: TGCAGTGCTAGCAAACAGGGTCTTATCTATGGCTACACCTTC.

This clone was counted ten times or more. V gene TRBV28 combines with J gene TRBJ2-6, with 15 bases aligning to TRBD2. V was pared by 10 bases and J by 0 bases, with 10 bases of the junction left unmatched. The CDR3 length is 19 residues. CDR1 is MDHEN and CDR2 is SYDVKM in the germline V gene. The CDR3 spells CATVGTSGRPSSGANVLTF. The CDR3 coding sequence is TGTGCCACCGTGGGGACTAGCGGGAGGCCGAGCTCTGGGGCCAACGTCCTGACTTTC.

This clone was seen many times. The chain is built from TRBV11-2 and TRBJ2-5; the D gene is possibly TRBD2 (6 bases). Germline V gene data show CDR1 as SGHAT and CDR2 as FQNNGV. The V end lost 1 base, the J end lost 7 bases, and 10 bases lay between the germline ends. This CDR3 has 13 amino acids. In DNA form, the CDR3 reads TGTGCCAGCAGCTTAGGCGGGGTTGGGACCCAGTACTTC. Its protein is CASSLGGVGTQYF.

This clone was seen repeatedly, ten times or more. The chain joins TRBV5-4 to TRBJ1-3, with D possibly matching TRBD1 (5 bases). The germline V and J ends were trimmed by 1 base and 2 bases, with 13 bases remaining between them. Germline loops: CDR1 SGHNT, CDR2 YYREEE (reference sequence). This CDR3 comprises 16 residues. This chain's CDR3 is CASSLWGSAPGNTIYF. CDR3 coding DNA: TGTGCCAGCAGCTTGTGGGGCAGCGCCCCTGGAAACACCATATATTTT.

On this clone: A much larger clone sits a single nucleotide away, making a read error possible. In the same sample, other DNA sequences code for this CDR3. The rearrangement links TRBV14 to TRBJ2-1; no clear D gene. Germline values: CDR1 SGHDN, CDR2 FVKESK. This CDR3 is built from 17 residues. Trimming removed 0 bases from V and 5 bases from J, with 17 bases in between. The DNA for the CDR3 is TGTGCCAGCAGCCAAGAGCACGGCCTCTCTGCGCACAATGAGCAGTTCTTC. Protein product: CASSQEHGLSAHNEQFF.

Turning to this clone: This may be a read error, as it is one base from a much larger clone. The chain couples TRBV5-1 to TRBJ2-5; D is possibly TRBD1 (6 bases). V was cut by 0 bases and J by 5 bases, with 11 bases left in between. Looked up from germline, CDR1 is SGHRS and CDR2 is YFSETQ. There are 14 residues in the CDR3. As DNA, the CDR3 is TGCGCCAGCAGCTTGGAGGCAGGGGTCGAGACCCAGTACTTC. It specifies CASSLEAGVETQYF.

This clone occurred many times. CDR3 amino acids: CASSLVVRLAGYEQFF. The CDR3 DNA is TGTGCCAGCAGCTTAGTGGTGCGACTAGCGGGATACGAGCAGTTCTTC. V and J are TRBV7-2 and TRBJ2-1, with 11 bases that match TRBD2. Unmatched junction bases numbered 9, after V lost 1 base and J lost 10 bases. CDR1 SGHTA and CDR2 FQGNSA come from the germline V gene. The CDR3 totals 16 residues.

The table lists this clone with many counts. The CDR3: CASSHPGPITDTQYF. The CDR3 DNA sequence: TGTGCCAGCAGCCATCCGGGACCTATCACAGATACGCAGTATTTT. This rearrangement joins TRBV6-1 to TRBJ2-3; D might be TRBD1 or TRBD2, each matching 5 bases. The CDR3 contains 15 residues. Trimming left V 6 bases short and J 2 bases short, with 15 bases between. Per germline, CDR1 MNHNS and CDR2 SASEGT.

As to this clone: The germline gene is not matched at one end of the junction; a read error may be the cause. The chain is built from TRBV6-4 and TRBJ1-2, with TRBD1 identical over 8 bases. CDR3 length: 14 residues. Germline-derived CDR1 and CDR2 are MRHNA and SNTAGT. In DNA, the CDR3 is TGTGCCAGTAGTGAGGGACAGGTAAGCTATGGCTACACCTTC. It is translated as CASSEGQVSYGYTF.

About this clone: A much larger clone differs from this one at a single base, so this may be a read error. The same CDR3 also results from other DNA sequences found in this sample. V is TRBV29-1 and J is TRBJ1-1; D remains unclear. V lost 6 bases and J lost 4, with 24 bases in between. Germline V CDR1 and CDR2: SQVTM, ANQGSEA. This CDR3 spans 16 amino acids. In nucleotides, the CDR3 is TGCAGCGTCGTGGACGGGTTTTTAGGTATCGGCACTGAAGCTTTCTTT. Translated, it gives CSVVDGFLGIGTEAFF.

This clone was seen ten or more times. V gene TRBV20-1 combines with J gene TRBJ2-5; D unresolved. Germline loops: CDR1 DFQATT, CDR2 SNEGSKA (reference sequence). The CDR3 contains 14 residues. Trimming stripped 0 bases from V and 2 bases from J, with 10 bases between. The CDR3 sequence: CSARDWGRQETQYF. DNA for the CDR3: TGCAGTGCTAGAGATTGGGGAAGACAAGAGACCCAGTACTTC.